This T cell receptor (beta chain) emerged from a study of blood T cell repertoires in COVID-19. Study-level information: Whether acute or convalescent, the COVID-19 samples came from the United States, Italy and Spain. PBMCs, B-cell-depleted T cells, or T cells were the source of the cDNA or gDNA that made up the material.

The CDR3 contains 13 residues. CDR1 is KGHDR, CDR2 SFDVKD, per germline. Trimming took 1 base from V and 7 from J, leaving 10 bases between them. Measured with immunoSEQ multiplex PCR; TCRdb has only the in-frame clones, and not every one. This sample has roughly 420,000 clones, with around 87% found just once. This TCR derives from a woman under 40 with acute COVID-19. The V gene is TRBV24-1, the J gene TRBJ2-7; D is ambiguous. Sequenced material: PBMCs or T cells enriched from blood (not recorded which). The CDR3 DNA follows: TGTGCCACCAGTGATTTTGACACCGAAGAGCAGTACTTC. Residues: CATSDFDTEEQYF.